This TCR beta chain appears in the sequencing data of a study of blood T cells in healthy people across ages. It was with a sample-barcoded 5' primer and a J-beta primer mix that a second PCR of roughly 7 to 12 cycles was run. TCRdb fed the 5' RACE reads into MiXCR, producing one record per CDR3 protein. The sample shows roughly 790,000 distinct CDR3 sequences, approximately 43% of them seen only once. Peripheral blood samples of around 9.3 milliliters were drawn from each donor. Isolated PBMCs totaled at least 6 million in each sample. Regarding the study as a whole: Fewer expanded clones and more diversity marked long-lived versus aged donors.

In its sample, this clonotype was seen a few times. Antigen: not known. Germline V CDR1 and CDR2: SGDLS, YYNGEE. This CDR3 comprises 15 residues. Trimming took 2 bases from V and 0 from J; bases not matched to a gene: 4. Sequenced: blood. The chain couples TRBV9 to TRBJ2-5, with TRBD2 identical over 7 bases. This TCR was recovered from a woman aged 60 to 75 in good health. CDR3 loop: CASSVLGGNQETQYF. For the CDR3, the DNA is TGTGCCAGCAGCGTTCTCGGGGGGAACCAAGAGACCCAGTACTTC. Drawing the rest from reference TRBV9 and TRBJ2-5, the complete variable domain is DSGVTQTPKHLITATGQRVTLRCSPRSGDLSVYWYQQSLDQGLQFLIQYYNGEERAKGNILERFSAQQFPDLHSELNLSSLELGDSALYFCASSVLGGNQETQYFGPGTRLLVL.